Each of the 26 T cell receptor beta chains below was sequenced from the same sample in a study of cytomegalovirus exposure and HLA in healthy donors. PCR was performed using 60 Vbeta and 13 Jbeta primers. Assay: immunoSEQ multiplex PCR; the TCRdb copy retains only in-frame clones and omits some. The repertoire holds 200,000 or so clones, with roughly four fifths as singletons. The sample comprised PBMCs. The origin of the receptors is a boy aged 2 to 10 in good health and CMV-seronegative.

This clone has a single count. V usage is TRBV7-9 and J usage is TRBJ1-2; tentatively, D is TRBD1 (6 bases). CDR3 length: 15 amino acids. Looked up from germline, CDR1 is SEHNR and CDR2 is FQNEAQ (reference sequence). V was trimmed by 1 base and J by 1 base, leaving 10 bases between them. The DNA of the CDR3 is TGTGCCAGCAGCTTAGGGGACATAATTAACTATGGCTACACCTTC. Encoded protein: CASSLGDIINYGYTF.

The chain employs TRBV7-2 and TRBJ2-1, with D perhaps matching TRBD2 (5 bases). There are 16 residues in the CDR3. The V end was cut by 5 bases, the J end by 8 bases, with 22 bases between. Germline lookup yields CDR1 SGHTA and CDR2 FQGNSA. CDR3 amino acids: CASSPSGSLTRYEQFF. The CDR3 DNA follows: TGTGCCAGCAGCCCCTCCGGGTCTCTCACTAGGTATGAGCAGTTCTTC.

This chain links TRBV5-6 with TRBJ1-6; TRBD1 aligns across 10 bases. The germline V gene has CDR1 SGHDT and CDR2 YYEEEE. There are 17 residues in the CDR3. The J segment lost 9 bases and the V segment lost 1 base, leaving 10 bases of the junction unmatched. In DNA form, the CDR3 reads TGTGCCAGCAGCTTGCTAGTTCGACAGGGGGCAGGTTCACCCCTCCACTTT. Amino acid sequence: CASSLLVRQGAGSPLHF.

This chain uses TRBV6-6 with TRBJ2-5, with 7 bases identical to TRBD1. CDR3 length: 13 amino acids. Germline CDR1 is MNHNY and CDR2 is SVGAGI (reference sequence). V lost 8 bases, J lost 2 bases, and 5 bases stayed unmatched. CDR3 residues: CASRTGGQETQYF. CDR3 in DNA: TGTGCCAGCCGGACAGGCGGACAAGAGACCCAGTACTTC.

The V call is TRBV2, the J call TRBJ2-1; the D gene is possibly TRBD1 (7 bases). The germline V gene has CDR1 SNHLY and CDR2 FYNNEI. The V and J ends lost 8 bases and 3 bases respectively, with 8 bases between them. The CDR3 totals 12 residues. In DNA form, the CDR3 reads TGTGCCAGCCAGGGGGGCTACAATGAGCAGTTCTTC. As protein: CASQGGYNEQFF.

The chain has TRBV7-9 and TRBJ2-7; TRBD1 agrees at 9 bases. Losses at the gene ends were 6 bases for V and 6 bases for J; bases not matched to a gene: 6. The CDR3 extends over 13 amino acids. The germline V gene has CDR1 SEHNR and CDR2 FQNEAQ (reference sequence). CDR3: CASRRQGEAEQYF. CDR3 bases: TGTGCCAGCAGGAGACAGGGGGAGGCCGAGCAGTACTTC.

The genes are TRBV10-3 and TRBJ1-1; 10 positions agree with TRBD1. V lost 4 bases, J lost 2 bases, and 1 base stayed unmatched. Per the germline V gene, CDR1 is ENHRY and CDR2 is SYGVKD. This CDR3 has 14 residues. The CDR3 reads CAISGDRGNTEAFF. CDR3 bases: TGTGCCATCAGTGGGGACAGGGGAAACACTGAAGCTTTCTTT.

The genes are TRBV6-1 and TRBJ1-2; D call uncertain. Germline CDR1 MNHNS, CDR2 SASEGT. This CDR3 region has 14 residues. V dropped 6 bases and J dropped 2 bases, with 13 bases sitting between them. CDR3 sequence (DNA): TGTGCCAGCAGGCGGGAAAACACCAACTATGGCTACACCTTC. Translated, it gives CASRRENTNYGYTF.

The CDR3 nucleotides are TGCGCCAGCAGCCAGGGACGACAGGGAGGGCAGTACTTC. Protein sequence: CASSQGRQGGQYF. The rearrangement uses TRBV4-3 and TRBJ2-7; D perhaps matches TRBD1 (7 bases). V shed 3 bases and J shed 9 bases, with 15 bases lying between them. Germline V lookup: CDR1 LGHNA, CDR2 YSLEER. This CDR3 is 13 amino acids long.

The chain is built from TRBV9 and TRBJ2-3; D is perhaps TRBD2 (6 bases). This CDR3 spans 14 amino acids. CDR1 is SGDLS and CDR2 is YYNGEE in the germline V gene. Trimming took off 6 bases at V and 0 bases at J, with 11 bases between the two ends. The CDR3 bases are TGTGCCAGCAAGGTAGCGGTTAGCACAGATACGCAGTATTTT. Translating it yields CASKVAVSTDTQYF.

This chain joins TRBV7-2 and TRBJ2-5, with 9 bases identical to TRBD2. Germline assignment: CDR1 SGHTA and CDR2 FQGNSA. Trimming took 3 bases from V and 3 from J; bases not matched to a gene: 2. The CDR3 extends over 14 amino acids. The CDR3 region is CASSLGLAEETQYF. As DNA, the CDR3 is TGTGCCAGCAGCTTGGGACTAGCCGAAGAGACCCAGTACTTC.

The chain links TRBV7-2 to TRBJ2-3, with D possibly matching TRBD2 (6 bases). Germline V gene sequence: CDR1 SGHTA, CDR2 FQGNSA. The CDR3 has 16 residues. With 5 bases removed from V and 0 bases from J, the gap between germline ends came to 15 bases. In nucleotides, the CDR3 is TGTGCCAGCAGCCCGCCGGGACTCACGAGCACAGATACGCAGTATTTT. It translates to CASSPPGLTSTDTQYF.

The chain couples TRBV5-6 to TRBJ1-5; a weak D match, TRBD1 (5 bases). Looked up from germline, CDR1 is SGHDT and CDR2 is YYEEEE. This CDR3 spans 12 amino acids. V dropped 4 bases and J dropped 4 bases, with 6 bases sitting between them. CDR3 amino acids: CASSDRNQPQHF. The CDR3 DNA follows: TGTGCCAGCAGCGACAGAAATCAGCCCCAGCATTTT.

J is TRBJ1-2 and V is TRBV7-2; D is unclear. The CDR3 consists of 12 residues. V lost 7 bases and J lost 4, with 10 bases in between. Germline-derived CDR1 and CDR2 are SGHTA and FQGNSA. CDR3 sequence (DNA): TGTGCCAGCACGACGGGTCTCTATGGCTACACCTTC. It translates to CASTTGLYGYTF.

This clone was observed once. The V gene is TRBV2, the J gene TRBJ2-7; D is possibly TRBD2 (5 bases). Trimming stripped 6 bases from V and 6 bases from J, with 12 bases between. The CDR3 runs 12 residues. From germline, CDR1 is SNHLY and CDR2 FYNNEI. DNA of the CDR3: TGTGCCAGCAGCGGGAATGAGGGCGAGCAGTACTTC. Translated, it gives CASSGNEGEQYF.

V gene TRBV13 combines with J gene TRBJ2-5, with 8 bases identical to TRBD2. CDR1 PRHDT and CDR2 FYEKMQ come from the germline V gene (reference sequence). The length of the CDR3 is 14 residues. The junction had 3 bases not matched to a gene; V was cut back by 1 base and J by 5 bases. The DNA of the CDR3 is TGTGCCAGCAGCTTAGCGGGGGGGCAGGAGACCCAGTACTTC. Protein: CASSLAGGQETQYF.

The genes are TRBV27 and TRBJ2-3; D call uncertain. The V end was cut by 3 bases, the J end by 6 bases, with 10 bases between. The CDR3 length is 13 residues. Germline lookup yields CDR1 MNHEY and CDR2 SMNVEV (reference sequence). The chain's CDR3 is CASSFEVRDTQYF. The DNA of the CDR3 is TGTGCCAGCAGTTTCGAAGTGAGGGATACGCAGTATTTT.

This chain joins TRBV4-3 and TRBJ1-2; D is possibly TRBD1 (5 bases). Germline V gene sequence: CDR1 LGHNA, CDR2 YSLEER. Trimming removed 3 bases from V and 2 bases from J, with 7 bases in between. This CDR3 has 13 residues. The CDR3 nucleotides read TGCGCCAGCAGCCAGCGACAGAACTATGGCTACACCTTC. This translates into CASSQRQNYGYTF.

The V gene is TRBV7-6, the J gene TRBJ2-7; D perhaps matches TRBD2 (5 bases). CDR1 and CDR2 from the germline V gene are SGHVS and FNYEAQ. V dropped 5 bases and J dropped 3 bases, with 14 bases sitting between them. The CDR3 extends over 14 amino acids. CDR3 DNA: TGTGCCAGCAGCCCCCGTACACGGGGCTACGAGCAGTACTTC. This sequence encodes CASSPRTRGYEQYF.

The chain joins TRBV6-6 to TRBJ1-2; D not resolved. Germline V gives CDR1 MNHNY, CDR2 SVGAGI (reference sequence). Trimming removed 8 bases at V and 1 base at J, with 11 bases between. The CDR3 is 13 residues long. This chain's CDR3 is CASLRSFNYGYTF. DNA for the CDR3: TGTGCCAGCCTCAGGTCCTTTAACTATGGCTACACCTTC.

The rearrangement uses TRBV4-1 and TRBJ2-1; the D gene is possibly TRBD1 (5 bases). The CDR3 spans 21 residues. CDR1 and CDR2 from the germline V gene are MGHRA and YSYEKL. Deletions cut 4 bases from V and 0 bases from J, with 28 bases between. The CDR3 reads CASSPLGAGSAIRSSYNEQFF. CDR3 nucleotide sequence: TGCGCCAGCAGCCCCCTTGGGGCAGGGTCGGCAATCAGGAGCTCCTACAATGAGCAGTTCTTC.

The gene calls are TRBV9 and TRBJ2-5; maybe TRBD2 (6 bases). V lost 4 bases and J 0 bases, leaving 13 bases between the germline ends. This CDR3 is built from 15 residues. Germline CDR1 SGDLS, CDR2 YYNGEE. The CDR3 here is CASSLSGGNQETQYF. The CDR3 DNA follows: TGTGCCAGCAGCCTCTCCGGGGGTAACCAAGAGACCCAGTACTTC.

This chain joins TRBV4-2 and TRBJ2-7, with TRBD2 identical over 9 bases. CDR1 LGHNA and CDR2 YNFKEQ come from the germline V gene. The length of the CDR3 is 16 residues. Unmatched junction bases numbered 6, after V lost 3 bases and J lost 0 bases. The CDR3 DNA reads TGTGCCAGCAGCCAGATATCGACTAGCGGCTCCTACGAGCAGTACTTC. Its protein product is CASSQISTSGSYEQYF.

The rearrangement uses TRBV30 and TRBJ1-2; 9 positions match TRBD1. The germline V gene has CDR1 GTSNPN and CDR2 SVGIG (reference sequence). The CDR3 covers 13 residues. The junction had 6 bases not matched to a gene; V was cut back by 2 bases and J by 8 bases. CDR3 region: CAWSWDRAGGYTF. In DNA, the CDR3 is TGTGCCTGGAGTTGGGACAGGGCTGGCGGCTACACCTTC.

J is TRBJ2-1 and V is TRBV9, with 8 nucleotides matching TRBD1. This CDR3 has 17 amino acids. CDR1 and CDR2 from the germline V gene are SGDLS and YYNGEE. Germline trimming cut 0 bases from V and 5 bases from J; bases unmatched to any gene: 10. The CDR3 loop reads CASSVVPDRGLDNEQFF. The CDR3 nucleotides read TGTGCCAGCAGCGTAGTGCCAGACAGGGGTCTGGACAATGAGCAGTTCTTC.

The V call is TRBV7-2, the J call TRBJ2-7, with a possible D match to TRBD2 (6 bases). The CDR3 is 13 amino acids. The V end was cut by 6 bases, the J end by 3 bases, with 12 bases between. Germline V lookup: CDR1 SGHTA, CDR2 FQGNSA. In DNA form, the CDR3 reads TGTGCCAGCAGACGGGACTCCTACTACGAGCAGTACTTC. Amino acid sequence: CASRRDSYYEQYF.